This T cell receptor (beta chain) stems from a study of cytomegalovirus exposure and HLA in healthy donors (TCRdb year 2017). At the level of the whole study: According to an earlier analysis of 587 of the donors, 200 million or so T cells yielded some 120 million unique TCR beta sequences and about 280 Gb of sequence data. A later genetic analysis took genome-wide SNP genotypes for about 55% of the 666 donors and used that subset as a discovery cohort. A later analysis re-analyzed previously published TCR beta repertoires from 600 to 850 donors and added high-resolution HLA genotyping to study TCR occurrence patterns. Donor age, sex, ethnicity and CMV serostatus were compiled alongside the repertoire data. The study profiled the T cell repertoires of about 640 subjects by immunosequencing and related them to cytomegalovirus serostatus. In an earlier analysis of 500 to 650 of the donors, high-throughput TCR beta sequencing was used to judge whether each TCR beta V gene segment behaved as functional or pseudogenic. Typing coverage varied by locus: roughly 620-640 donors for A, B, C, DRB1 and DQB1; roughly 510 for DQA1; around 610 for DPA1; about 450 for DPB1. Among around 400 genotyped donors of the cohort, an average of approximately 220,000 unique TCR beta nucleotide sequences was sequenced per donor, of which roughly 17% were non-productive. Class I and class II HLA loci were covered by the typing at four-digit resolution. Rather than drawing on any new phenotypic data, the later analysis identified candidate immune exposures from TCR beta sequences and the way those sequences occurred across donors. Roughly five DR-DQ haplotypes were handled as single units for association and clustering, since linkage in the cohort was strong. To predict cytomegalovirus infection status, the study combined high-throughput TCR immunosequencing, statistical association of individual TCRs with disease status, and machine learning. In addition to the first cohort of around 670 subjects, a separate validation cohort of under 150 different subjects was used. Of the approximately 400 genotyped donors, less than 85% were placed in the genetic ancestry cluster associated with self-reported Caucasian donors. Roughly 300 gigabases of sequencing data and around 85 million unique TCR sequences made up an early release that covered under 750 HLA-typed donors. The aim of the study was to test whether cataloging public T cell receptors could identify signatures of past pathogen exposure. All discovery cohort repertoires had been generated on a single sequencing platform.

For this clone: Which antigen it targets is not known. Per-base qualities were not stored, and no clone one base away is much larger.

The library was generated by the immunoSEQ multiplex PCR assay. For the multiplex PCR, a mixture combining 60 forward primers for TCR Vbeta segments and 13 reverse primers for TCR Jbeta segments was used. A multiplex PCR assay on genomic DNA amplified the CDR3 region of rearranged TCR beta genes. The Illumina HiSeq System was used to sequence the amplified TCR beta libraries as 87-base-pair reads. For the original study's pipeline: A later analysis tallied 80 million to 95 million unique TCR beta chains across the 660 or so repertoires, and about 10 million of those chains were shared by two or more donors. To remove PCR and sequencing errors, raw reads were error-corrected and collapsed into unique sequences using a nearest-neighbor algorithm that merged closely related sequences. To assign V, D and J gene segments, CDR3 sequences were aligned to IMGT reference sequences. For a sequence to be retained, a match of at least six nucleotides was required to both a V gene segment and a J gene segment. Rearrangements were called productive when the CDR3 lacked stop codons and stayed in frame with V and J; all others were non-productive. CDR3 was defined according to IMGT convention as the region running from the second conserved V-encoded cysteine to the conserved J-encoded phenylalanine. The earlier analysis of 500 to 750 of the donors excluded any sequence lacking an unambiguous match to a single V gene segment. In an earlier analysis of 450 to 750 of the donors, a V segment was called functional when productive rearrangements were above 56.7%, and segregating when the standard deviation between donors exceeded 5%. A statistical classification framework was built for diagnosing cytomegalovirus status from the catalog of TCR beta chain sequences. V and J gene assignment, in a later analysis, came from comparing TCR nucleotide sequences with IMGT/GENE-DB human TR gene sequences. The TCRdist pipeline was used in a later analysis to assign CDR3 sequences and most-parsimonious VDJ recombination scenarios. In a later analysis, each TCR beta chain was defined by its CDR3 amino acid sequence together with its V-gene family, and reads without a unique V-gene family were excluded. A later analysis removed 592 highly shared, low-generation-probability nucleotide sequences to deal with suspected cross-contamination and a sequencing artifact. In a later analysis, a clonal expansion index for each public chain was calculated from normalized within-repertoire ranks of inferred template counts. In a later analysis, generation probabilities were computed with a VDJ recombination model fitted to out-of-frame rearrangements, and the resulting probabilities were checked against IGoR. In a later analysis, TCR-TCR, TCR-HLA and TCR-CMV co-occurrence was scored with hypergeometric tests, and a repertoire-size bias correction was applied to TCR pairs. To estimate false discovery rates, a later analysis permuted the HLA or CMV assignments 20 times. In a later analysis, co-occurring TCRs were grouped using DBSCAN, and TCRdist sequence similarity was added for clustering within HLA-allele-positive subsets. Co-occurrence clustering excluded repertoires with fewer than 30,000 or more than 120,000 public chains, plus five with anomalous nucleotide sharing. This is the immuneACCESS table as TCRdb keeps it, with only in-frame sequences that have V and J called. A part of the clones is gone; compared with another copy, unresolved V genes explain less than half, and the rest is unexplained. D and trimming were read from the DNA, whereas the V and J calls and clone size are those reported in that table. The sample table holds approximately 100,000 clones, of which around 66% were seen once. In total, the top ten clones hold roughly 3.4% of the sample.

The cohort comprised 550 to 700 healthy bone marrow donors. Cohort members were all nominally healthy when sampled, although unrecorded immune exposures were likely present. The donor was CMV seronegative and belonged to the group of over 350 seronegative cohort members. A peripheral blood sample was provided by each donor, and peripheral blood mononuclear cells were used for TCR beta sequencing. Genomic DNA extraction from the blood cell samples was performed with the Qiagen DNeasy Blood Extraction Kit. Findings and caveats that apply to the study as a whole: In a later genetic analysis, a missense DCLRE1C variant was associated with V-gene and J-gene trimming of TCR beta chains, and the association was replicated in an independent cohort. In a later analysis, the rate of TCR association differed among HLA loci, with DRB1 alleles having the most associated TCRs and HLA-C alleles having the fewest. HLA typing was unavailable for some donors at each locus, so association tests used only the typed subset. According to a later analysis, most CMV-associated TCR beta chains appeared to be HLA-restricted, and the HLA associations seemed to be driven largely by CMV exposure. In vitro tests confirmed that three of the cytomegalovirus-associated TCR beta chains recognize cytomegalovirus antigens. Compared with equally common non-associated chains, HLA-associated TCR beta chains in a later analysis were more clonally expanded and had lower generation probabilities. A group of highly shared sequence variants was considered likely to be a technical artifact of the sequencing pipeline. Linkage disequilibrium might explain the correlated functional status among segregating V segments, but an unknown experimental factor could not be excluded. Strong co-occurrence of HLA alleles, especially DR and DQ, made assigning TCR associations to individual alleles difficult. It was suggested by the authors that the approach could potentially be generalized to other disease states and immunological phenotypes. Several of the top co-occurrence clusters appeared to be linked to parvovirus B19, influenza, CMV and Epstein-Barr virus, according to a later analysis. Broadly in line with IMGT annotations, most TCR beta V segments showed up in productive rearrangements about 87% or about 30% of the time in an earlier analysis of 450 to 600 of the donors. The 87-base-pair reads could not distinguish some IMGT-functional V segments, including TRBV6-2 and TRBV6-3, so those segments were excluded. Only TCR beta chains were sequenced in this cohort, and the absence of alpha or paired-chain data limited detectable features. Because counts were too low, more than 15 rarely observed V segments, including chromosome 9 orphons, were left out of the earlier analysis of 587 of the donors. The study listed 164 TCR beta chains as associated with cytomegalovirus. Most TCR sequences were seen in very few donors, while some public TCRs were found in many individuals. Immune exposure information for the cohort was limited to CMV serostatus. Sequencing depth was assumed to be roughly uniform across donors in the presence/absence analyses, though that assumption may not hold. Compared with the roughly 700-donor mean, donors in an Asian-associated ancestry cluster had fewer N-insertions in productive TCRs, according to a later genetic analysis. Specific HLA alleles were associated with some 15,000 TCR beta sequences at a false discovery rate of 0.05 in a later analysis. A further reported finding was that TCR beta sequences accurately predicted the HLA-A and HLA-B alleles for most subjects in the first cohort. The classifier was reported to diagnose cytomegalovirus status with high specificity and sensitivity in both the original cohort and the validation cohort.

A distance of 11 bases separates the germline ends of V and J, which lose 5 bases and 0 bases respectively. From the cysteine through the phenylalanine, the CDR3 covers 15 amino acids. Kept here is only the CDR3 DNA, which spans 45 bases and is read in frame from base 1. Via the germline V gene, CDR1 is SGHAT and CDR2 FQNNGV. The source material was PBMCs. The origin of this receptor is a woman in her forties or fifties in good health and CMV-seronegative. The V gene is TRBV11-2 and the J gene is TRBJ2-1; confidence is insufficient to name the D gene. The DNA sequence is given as TGTGCCAGCAGCCTCCCACTTAGCTCCTACAATGAGCAGTTCTTC. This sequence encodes CASSLPLSSYNEQFF.